This entry lists 5 T cell receptor beta chains sequenced from one sample in a study of shared clonotypes between healthy human individuals (dated by TCRdb to the early 2020s). Library prep was done by the immunoSEQ multiplex PCR assay. Sourced from immuneACCESS, this table was stored by TCRdb with only in-frame sequences that have V and J called. A share of the clones is absent; for the studies checked, an unresolved V gene accounts for under half, and the remainder has no known explanation. The sample table records about 1.5 million clones; about 98% of these occur just once. The ten largest make up roughly 0.4% of the sample. Sequenced sample: naive CD4+ T cells sorted from blood. The cell subset or site label, as the study defines it: CD45RA+ positively selected. Every receptor here comes from a man aged 25-45 years in good health.

The V and J genes are TRBV2 and TRBJ1-2; D may be TRBD1 (6 bases). Germline V gene sequence: CDR1 SNHLY, CDR2 FYNNEI. Trimming cost V 6 bases and J 6 bases, with 11 bases left between them. The CDR3 extends over 12 amino acids. The CDR3 reads CASRQGFDGYTF. As DNA, the CDR3 is TGTGCCAGCAGGCAGGGGTTCGATGGCTACACCTTC.

The CDR3 DNA is TGTGCCAGCATTCCTTTTACGACAGGGGGAGGCGAGCAGTACTTC. Translating gives CASIPFTTGGGEQYF. V and J are TRBV27 and TRBJ2-7; 9 bases are shared with TRBD1. Germline trimming cut 7 bases from V and 6 bases from J; bases unmatched to any gene: 13. CDR1 is MNHEY and CDR2 is SMNVEV in the germline V gene (reference sequence). The CDR3 has 15 amino acids.

The chain combines TRBV7-3 with TRBJ2-3; no reliable D call. CDR3 size: 15 residues. Germline V gene data show CDR1 as SGHTA and CDR2 as FQGTGA. V lost 5 bases to trimming and J lost 4 bases, with 16 bases between them. The CDR3 DNA follows: TGTGCCAGCAGCCCCCGATCCGGAATATCAGATACGCAGTATTTT. It encodes CASSPRSGISDTQYF.

This chain uses TRBV2 with TRBJ2-7; the match to TRBD1 covers 7 bases. Germline CDR1 reads SNHLY; CDR2 reads FYNNEI. Germline trimming cut 8 bases from V and 11 bases from J; bases unmatched to any gene: 15. The CDR3 consists of 13 residues. The CDR3 nucleotides read TGTGCCAGCCAAGGGGACAGCCCCATTTTGGAGTACTTC. Protein sequence: CASQGDSPILEYF.

The V gene is TRBV7-6, the J gene TRBJ2-1, with 10 bases fitting TRBD1. The CDR3 extends over 13 amino acids. Germline V gene sequence: CDR1 SGHVS, CDR2 FNYEAQ. After removal of 3 bases from V and 9 bases from J, the junction contained 2 bases not matched to a gene. The CDR3 sequence: CASSLTGGSEQFF. The CDR3 nucleotides are TGTGCCAGCAGCTTGACAGGGGGCTCTGAGCAGTTCTTC.